In its sample, the clone carrying this T cell receptor beta chain was seen once. The antigen remains unidentified. Trimming at V came to 0 bases and at J to 4 bases, leaving 3 bases not matched to a gene. Germline CDR1 reads SGHRS; CDR2 reads YFSETQ. This CDR3 is 15 amino acids long. 60 Vbeta and 13 Jbeta primers were used in PCR. The data were produced by immunoSEQ multiplex PCR, yet TCRdb's version contains in-frame clones alone and is incomplete. Of tens of thousands of clones in the sample, 70% to 85% were seen once. This sample was taken from a study of cytomegalovirus exposure and HLA in healthy donors. The overall study: As released early, the data held roughly 85 million unique TCRs from HLA-typed donors.

Whole-study findings and limits: Associated with HLA alleles at 0.05 false discovery rate in a later analysis were 15,000 to 20,000 TCR beta sequences. The likely explanation for a cluster of highly shared sequence variants was sequencing artifact.

Source material: PBMCs. This receptor was identified in a man over 45 in good health and CMV-seronegative. The chain is built from TRBV5-1 and TRBJ2-3, with 9 bases matching TRBD2. The CDR3 is CASSLAAGGPDTQYF. The DNA of the CDR3 is TGCGCCAGCAGCTTGGCGGCGGGAGGGCCAGATACGCAGTATTTT.